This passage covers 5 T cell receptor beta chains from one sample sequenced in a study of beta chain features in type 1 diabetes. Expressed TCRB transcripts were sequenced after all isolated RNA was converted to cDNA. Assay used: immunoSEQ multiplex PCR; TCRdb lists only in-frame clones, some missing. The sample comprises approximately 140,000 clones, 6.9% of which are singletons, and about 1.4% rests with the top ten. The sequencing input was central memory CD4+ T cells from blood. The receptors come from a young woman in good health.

CDR3 protein: CASSAHFNTEAFF. CDR3 in DNA: TGTGCCAGCAGCGCCCATTTTAACACTGAAGCTTTCTTT. V is TRBV9 and J is TRBJ1-1; unclear D gene. The germline V and J ends were trimmed by 3 bases and 2 bases, with 8 bases remaining between them. The CDR3 is 13 amino acids. The germline V gene encodes CDR1 SGDLS and CDR2 YYNGEE.

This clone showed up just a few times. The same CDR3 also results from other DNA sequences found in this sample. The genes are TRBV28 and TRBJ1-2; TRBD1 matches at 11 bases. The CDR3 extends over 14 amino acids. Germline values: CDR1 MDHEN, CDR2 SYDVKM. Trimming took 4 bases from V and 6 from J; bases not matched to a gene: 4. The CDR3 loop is CASSSGQGAHGYTF. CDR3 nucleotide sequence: TGTGCCAGCAGTTCAGGACAGGGGGCTCATGGCTACACCTTC.

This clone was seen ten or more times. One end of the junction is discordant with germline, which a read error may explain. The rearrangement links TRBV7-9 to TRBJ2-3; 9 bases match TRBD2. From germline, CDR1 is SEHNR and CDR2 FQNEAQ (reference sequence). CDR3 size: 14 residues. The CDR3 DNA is TGTGCCAGCAGCTTTAGCGGGAGCAGAGATACGCAGTATTTT. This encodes CASSFSGSRDTQYF.

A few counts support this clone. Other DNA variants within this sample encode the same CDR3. The CDR3 DNA follows: TGTGCCAGCAGCTTAGCACAGACTAGCTACAATGAGCAGTTCTTC. Translated, it gives CASSLAQTSYNEQFF. The chain recombines TRBV11-2 with TRBJ2-1; weak D call: TRBD2 (6 bases). The CDR3 is 15 residues long. With 1 base removed from V and 3 bases from J, the gap between germline ends came to 10 bases. The germline CDR1 and CDR2 sequences are SGHAT and FQNNGV.

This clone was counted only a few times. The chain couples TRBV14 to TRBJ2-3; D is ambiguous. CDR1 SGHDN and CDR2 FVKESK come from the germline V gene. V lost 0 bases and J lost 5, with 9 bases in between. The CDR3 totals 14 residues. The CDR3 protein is CASSQDYTGDTQYF. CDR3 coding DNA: TGTGCCAGCAGCCAAGATTATACGGGAGATACGCAGTATTTT.